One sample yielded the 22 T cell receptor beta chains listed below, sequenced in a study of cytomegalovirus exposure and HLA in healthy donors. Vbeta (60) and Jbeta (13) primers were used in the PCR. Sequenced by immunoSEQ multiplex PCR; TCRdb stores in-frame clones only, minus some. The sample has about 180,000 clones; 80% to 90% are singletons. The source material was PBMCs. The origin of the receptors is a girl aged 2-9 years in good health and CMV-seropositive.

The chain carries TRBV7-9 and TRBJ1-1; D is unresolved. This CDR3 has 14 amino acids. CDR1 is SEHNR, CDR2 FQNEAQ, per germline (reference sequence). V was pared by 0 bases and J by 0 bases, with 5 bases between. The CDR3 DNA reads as TGTGCCAGCAGCTTAGCCGCAGTGAACACTGAAGCTTTCTTT. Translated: CASSLAAVNTEAFF.

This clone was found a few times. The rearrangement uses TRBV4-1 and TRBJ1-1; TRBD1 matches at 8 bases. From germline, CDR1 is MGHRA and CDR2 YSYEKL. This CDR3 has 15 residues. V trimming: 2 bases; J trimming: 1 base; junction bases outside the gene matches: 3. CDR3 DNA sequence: TGCGCCAGCAGCCAACTTGACAGGGGGAACACTGAAGCTTTCTTT. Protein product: CASSQLDRGNTEAFF.

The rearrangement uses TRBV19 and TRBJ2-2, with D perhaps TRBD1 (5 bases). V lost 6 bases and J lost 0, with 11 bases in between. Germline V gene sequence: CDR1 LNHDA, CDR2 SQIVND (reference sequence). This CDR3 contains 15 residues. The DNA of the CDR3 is TGTGCCAGTAGAACAGGCCACGCGAACACCGGGGAGCTGTTTTTT. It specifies CASRTGHANTGELFF.

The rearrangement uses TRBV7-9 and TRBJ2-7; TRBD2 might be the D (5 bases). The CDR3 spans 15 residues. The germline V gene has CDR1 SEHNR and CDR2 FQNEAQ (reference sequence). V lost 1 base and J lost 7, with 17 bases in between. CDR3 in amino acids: CASSLVVVKEGEQYF. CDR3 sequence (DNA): TGTGCCAGCAGCTTAGTGGTGGTTAAAGAGGGAGAGCAGTACTTC.

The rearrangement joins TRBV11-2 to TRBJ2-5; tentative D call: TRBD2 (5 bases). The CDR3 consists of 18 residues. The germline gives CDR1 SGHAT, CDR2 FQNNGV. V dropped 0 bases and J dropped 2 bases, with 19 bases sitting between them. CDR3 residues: CASSLEPPSTRPQETQYF. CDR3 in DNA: TGTGCCAGCAGCTTAGAGCCCCCCTCAACTAGGCCGCAAGAGACCCAGTACTTC. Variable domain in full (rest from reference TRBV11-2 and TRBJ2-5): EAGVAQSPRYKIIEKRQSVAFWCNPISGHATLYWYQQILGQGPKLLIQFQNNGVVDDSQLPKDRFSAERLKGVDSTLKIQPAKLEDSAVYLCASSLEPPSTRPQETQYFGPGTRLLVL.

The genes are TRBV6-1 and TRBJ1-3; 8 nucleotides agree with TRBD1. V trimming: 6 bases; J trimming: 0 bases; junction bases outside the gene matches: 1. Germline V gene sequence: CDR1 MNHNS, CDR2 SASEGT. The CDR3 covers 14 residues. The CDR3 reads CASRTGGSGNTIYF. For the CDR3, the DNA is TGTGCCAGCAGAACAGGGGGCTCTGGAAACACCATATATTTT.

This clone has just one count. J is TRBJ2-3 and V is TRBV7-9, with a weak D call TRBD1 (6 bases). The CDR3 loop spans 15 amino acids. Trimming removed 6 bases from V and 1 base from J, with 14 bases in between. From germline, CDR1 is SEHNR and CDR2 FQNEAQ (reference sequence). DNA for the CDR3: TGTGCCAGCAGAACTACAGGGTCTGGCACAGATACGCAGTATTTT. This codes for CASRTTGSGTDTQYF.

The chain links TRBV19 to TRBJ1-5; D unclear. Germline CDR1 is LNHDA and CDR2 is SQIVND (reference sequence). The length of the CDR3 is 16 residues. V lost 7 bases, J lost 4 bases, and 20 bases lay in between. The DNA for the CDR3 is TGTGCCAGTACCCCCCGGCGGGCGGGTAGGAATCAGCCCCAGCATTTT. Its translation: CASTPRRAGRNQPQHF.

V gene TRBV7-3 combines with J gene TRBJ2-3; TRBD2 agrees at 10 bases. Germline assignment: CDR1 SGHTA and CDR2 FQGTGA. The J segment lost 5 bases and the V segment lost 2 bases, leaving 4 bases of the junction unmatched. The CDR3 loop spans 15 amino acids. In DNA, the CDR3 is TGTGCCAGCAGCTTAGCTAGCGGGGGACGAGATACGCAGTATTTT. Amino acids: CASSLASGGRDTQYF.

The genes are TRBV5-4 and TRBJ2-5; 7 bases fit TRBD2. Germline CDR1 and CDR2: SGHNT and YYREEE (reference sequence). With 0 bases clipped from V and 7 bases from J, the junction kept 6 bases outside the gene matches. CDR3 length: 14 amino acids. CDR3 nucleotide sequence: TGTGCCAGCAGCTTGGGGGGTCTAGCGGCGACCCAGTACTTC. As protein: CASSLGGLAATQYF.

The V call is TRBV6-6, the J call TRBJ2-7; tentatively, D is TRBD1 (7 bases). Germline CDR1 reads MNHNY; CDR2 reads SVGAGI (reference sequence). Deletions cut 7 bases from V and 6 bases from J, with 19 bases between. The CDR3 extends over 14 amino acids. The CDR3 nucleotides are TGTGCCAGCAAGAAGGAACAGGGGACTCCCGAGCAGTACTTC. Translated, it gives CASKKEQGTPEQYF.

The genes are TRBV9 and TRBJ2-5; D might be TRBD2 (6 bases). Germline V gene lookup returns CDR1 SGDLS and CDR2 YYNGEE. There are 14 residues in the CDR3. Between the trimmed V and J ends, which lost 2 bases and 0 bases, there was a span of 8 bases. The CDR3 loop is CASSVGGNQETQYF. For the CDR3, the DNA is TGTGCCAGCAGCGTTGGCGGGAACCAAGAGACCCAGTACTTC.

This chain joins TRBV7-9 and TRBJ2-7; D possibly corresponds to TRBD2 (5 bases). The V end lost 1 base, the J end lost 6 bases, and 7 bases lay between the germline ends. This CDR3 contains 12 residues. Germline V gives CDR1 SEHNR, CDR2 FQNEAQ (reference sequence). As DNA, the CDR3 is TGTGCCAGCAGCTTAGTAGCGAGCGAGCAGTACTTC. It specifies CASSLVASEQYF.

In DNA form, the CDR3 reads TGTGCCAGCAGCCAAGAGGCGGGGGGGAGCTCCTACAATGAGCAGTTCTTC. Translating gives CASSQEAGGSSYNEQFF. The chain has TRBV4-2 and TRBJ2-1; 9 positions match TRBD2. This CDR3 is built from 17 residues. V shed 0 bases and J 0 bases; nucleotides not matched to a gene: 3. Germline lookup yields CDR1 LGHNA and CDR2 YNFKEQ.

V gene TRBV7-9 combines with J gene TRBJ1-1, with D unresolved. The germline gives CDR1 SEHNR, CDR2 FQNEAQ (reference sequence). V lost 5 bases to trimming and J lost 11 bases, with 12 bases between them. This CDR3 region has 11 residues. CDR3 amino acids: CASSPRTGAFF. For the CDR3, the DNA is TGTGCCAGCAGCCCAAGAACCGGGGCTTTCTTT.

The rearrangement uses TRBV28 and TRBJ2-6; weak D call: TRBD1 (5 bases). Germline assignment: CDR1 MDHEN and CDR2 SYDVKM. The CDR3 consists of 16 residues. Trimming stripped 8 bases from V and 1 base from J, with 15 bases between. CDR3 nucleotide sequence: TGTGCCAGCGAAGACAGATATAATTCTGGGGCCAACGTCCTGACTTTC. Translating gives CASEDRYNSGANVLTF.

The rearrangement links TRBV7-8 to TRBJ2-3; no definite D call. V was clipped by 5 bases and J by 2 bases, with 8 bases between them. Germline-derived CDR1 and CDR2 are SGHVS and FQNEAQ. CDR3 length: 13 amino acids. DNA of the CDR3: TGTGCCAGCAGCCCGGTCCCCACAGATACGCAGTATTTT. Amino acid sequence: CASSPVPTDTQYF.

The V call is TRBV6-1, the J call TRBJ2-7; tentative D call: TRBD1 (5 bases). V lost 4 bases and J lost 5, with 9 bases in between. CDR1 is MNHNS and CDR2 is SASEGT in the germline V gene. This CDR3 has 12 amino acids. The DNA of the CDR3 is TGTGCCAGCAGTGTAAGGGGCAACGAGCAGTACTTC. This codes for CASSVRGNEQYF.

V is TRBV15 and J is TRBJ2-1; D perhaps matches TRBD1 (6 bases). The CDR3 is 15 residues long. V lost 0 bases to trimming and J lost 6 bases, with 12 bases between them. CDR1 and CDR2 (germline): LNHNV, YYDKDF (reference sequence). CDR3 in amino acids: CATSRDARGGNEQFF. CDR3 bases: TGTGCCACCAGCAGAGATGCGAGAGGGGGCAATGAGCAGTTCTTC.

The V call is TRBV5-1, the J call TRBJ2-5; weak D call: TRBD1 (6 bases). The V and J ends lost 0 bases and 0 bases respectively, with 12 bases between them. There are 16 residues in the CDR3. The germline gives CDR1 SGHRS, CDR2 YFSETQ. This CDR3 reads CASSLGRGSYQETQYF. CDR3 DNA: TGCGCCAGCAGCTTGGGCAGGGGATCTTACCAAGAGACCCAGTACTTC.

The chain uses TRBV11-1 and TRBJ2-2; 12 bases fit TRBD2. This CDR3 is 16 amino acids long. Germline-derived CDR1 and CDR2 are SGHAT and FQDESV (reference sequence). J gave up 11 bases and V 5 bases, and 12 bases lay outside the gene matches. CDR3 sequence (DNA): TGTGCCAGCAGCCGTATGGGACTAGCGGGCGGCAAAGAGCTGTTTTTT. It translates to CASSRMGLAGGKELFF.

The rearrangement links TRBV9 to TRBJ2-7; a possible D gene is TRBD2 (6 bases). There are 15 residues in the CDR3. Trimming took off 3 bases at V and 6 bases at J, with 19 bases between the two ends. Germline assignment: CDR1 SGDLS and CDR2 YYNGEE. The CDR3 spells CASSEEGFYPGEQYF. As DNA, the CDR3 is TGTGCCAGCAGCGAGGAGGGATTCTACCCGGGCGAGCAGTACTTC.